This entry lists 26 T cell receptor beta chains sequenced from one sample in a study of blood T cell repertoires in COVID-19. The method was immunoSEQ multiplex PCR; TCRdb's version includes in-frame clones alone and lacks a portion of them. Seen here are approximately 260,000 clones, over 75% observed once, and the top ten hold 2% to 2.5%. The sample taken for sequencing was peripheral blood. The receptor source for this set is a woman aged 35 to 49 who had recovered from COVID-19.

The CDR3 spells CASSQDLRMGGQRAYEQYF. Written as DNA, the CDR3 is TGCGCCAGCAGCCAAGATCTCCGGATGGGGGGACAGCGGGCCTACGAGCAGTACTTC. V gene TRBV4-1 combines with J gene TRBJ2-7; TRBD1 is a possible D gene (7 bases). The CDR3 covers 19 residues. V was clipped by 0 bases and J by 2 bases, with 23 bases between them. From germline, CDR1 is MGHRA and CDR2 YSYEKL.

The V gene is TRBV18, the J gene TRBJ2-5; 9 positions agree with TRBD1. The CDR3 consists of 15 residues. CDR1 and CDR2 (germline): KGHSH, LQKENI. J gave up 4 bases and V 4 bases, and 7 bases lay outside the gene matches. CDR3 amino acids: CASSQGQGSGETQYF. The CDR3 nucleotides read TGTGCCAGCTCACAGGGACAGGGCTCGGGAGAGACCCAGTACTTC.

The rearrangement joins TRBV12-5 to TRBJ2-2; D gene unclear. Germline lookup yields CDR1 LGHNT and CDR2 FRNRAP. V lost 5 bases to trimming and J lost 6 bases, with 10 bases between them. The CDR3 sequence is 13 residues long. CDR3 nucleotides: TGTGCTAGTGGTCCCCGAGTTGCCGGGGAGCTGTTTTTT. This codes for CASGPRVAGELFF.

CDR3 bases: TGTGCCAGCATTTCGCTCGGGGGGACCTACGAGCAGTACTTC. It is translated as CASISLGGTYEQYF. The chain is built from TRBV6-5 and TRBJ2-7, with 7 bases lining up with TRBD2. J lost 2 bases, V lost 7 bases, and 8 bases had no gene match. The CDR3 runs to 14 residues. The germline CDR1 and CDR2 sequences are MNHEY and SVGAGI.

This chain joins TRBV9 and TRBJ2-7; tentative D call: TRBD2 (6 bases). Germline CDR1 and CDR2: SGDLS and YYNGEE. The CDR3 consists of 14 residues. V shed 0 bases and J shed 1 base, with 8 bases lying between them. The CDR3 reads CASSVEEGSYEQYF. In nucleotides, the CDR3 is TGTGCCAGCAGCGTAGAGGAGGGGTCCTACGAGCAGTACTTC.

The chain uses TRBV11-2 and TRBJ1-3; no clear D. The CDR3 is 15 residues long. Germline loops: CDR1 SGHAT, CDR2 FQNNGV. V lost 4 bases, J lost 8 bases, and 18 bases lay in between. CDR3 loop: CASSSPREGLYTIYF. The CDR3 DNA reads as TGTGCCAGCAGCTCCCCGCGGGAAGGGTTGTACACCATATATTTT.

This clone occurred once. The chain carries TRBV5-6 and TRBJ2-7, with D possibly matching TRBD2 (5 bases). V was clipped by 0 bases and J by 0 bases, with 10 bases between them. Germline-derived CDR1 and CDR2 are SGHDT and YYEEEE. The CDR3 sequence is 15 residues long. The CDR3 region is CASSLAGISSYEQYF. The CDR3 bases are TGTGCCAGCAGCTTGGCCGGGATCAGCTCCTACGAGCAGTACTTC. Supplemented by reference TRBV5-6 and TRBJ2-7, the full variable domain reads DAGVTQSPTHLIKTRGQQVTLRCSPKSGHDTVSWYQQALGQGPQFIFQYYEEEERQRGNFPDRFSGHQFPNYSSELNVNALLLGDSALYLCASSLAGISSYEQYFGPGTRLTVT.

This chain joins TRBV7-2 and TRBJ2-3, with D perhaps matching TRBD2 (6 bases). Germline V gives CDR1 SGHTA, CDR2 FQGNSA. The V gene lost 0 bases and the J gene lost 0 bases, with 13 bases spanning the gap. The CDR3 spans 17 residues. CDR3 in amino acids: CASSLALASASTDTQYF. The CDR3 DNA reads TGTGCCAGCAGCTTAGCGTTGGCTAGCGCTAGCACAGATACGCAGTATTTT.

Remarks on this clone: Compared with germline, one end of the junction differs, possibly owing to a read error. This chain uses TRBV18 with TRBJ2-6; 14 bases fit TRBD2. Germline V gene data show CDR1 as KGHSH and CDR2 as LQKENI. This CDR3 has 19 amino acids. The CDR3 loop reads CASSPRTSGRLAGANVLTF. The DNA of the CDR3 is TGTGCCAGCTCCCCACGGACTAGCGGGAGGCTGGCTGGGGCCAACGTCCTGACTTTC.

V usage is TRBV29-1 and J usage is TRBJ2-2; D not resolved. V lost 3 bases, J lost 3 bases, and 5 bases lay in between. This CDR3 region has 12 residues. The germline gives CDR1 SQVTM, CDR2 ANQGSEA. The CDR3 bases are TGCAGCGTTGAGGCGGACACCGGGGAGCTGTTTTTT. It translates to CSVEADTGELFF.

The chain is built from TRBV4-2 and TRBJ2-1; unclear D gene. Germline values: CDR1 LGHNA, CDR2 YNFKEQ. This CDR3 has 15 residues. Trimming took 0 bases from V and 7 from J, leaving 13 bases between them. CDR3 region: CASSQDGLVRNEQFF. CDR3 sequence (DNA): TGTGCCAGCAGCCAAGATGGTCTAGTGAGGAATGAGCAGTTCTTC.

V and J are TRBV19 and TRBJ1-1; tentative D call: TRBD1 (5 bases). Trimming shortened V by 5 bases and J by 1 base, and 11 bases separated the two germline ends. CDR3 size: 14 residues. Germline lookup yields CDR1 LNHDA and CDR2 SQIVND (reference sequence). The CDR3: CASSPRQSNTEAFF. The CDR3 DNA sequence: TGTGCCAGTAGTCCCCGACAGTCGAACACTGAAGCTTTCTTT.

This chain joins TRBV29-1 and TRBJ2-4; 10 nucleotides match TRBD1. This CDR3 comprises 15 residues. CDR1 and CDR2 (germline): SQVTM, ANQGSEA. After removal of 7 bases from V and 1 base from J, the junction contained 7 bases not matched to a gene. CDR3 sequence: CSAGDRGQAKNIQYF. The CDR3 DNA sequence: TGCAGCGCCGGGGACAGGGGACAGGCCAAAAACATTCAGTACTTC.

The rearrangement links TRBV7-2 to TRBJ1-6; TRBD1 agrees at 7 bases. V shed 7 bases and J 5 bases; nucleotides not matched to a gene: 17. Germline assignment: CDR1 SGHTA and CDR2 FQGNSA. The CDR3 covers 18 residues. The CDR3 region is CASTAPLGGGANNSPLHF. For the CDR3, the DNA is TGTGCCAGCACTGCTCCCCTCGGAGGGGGCGCGAATAATTCACCCCTCCACTTT.

This chain uses TRBV3-1 (or the pseudogene TRBV3-2) with TRBJ2-3; the match to TRBD2 covers 10 bases. The CDR3 is 19 residues long. Germline values: CDR1 LGHDT, CDR2 YNNKEL (reference sequence). V shed 0 bases, J shed 3 bases, and the junction held 12 bases outside the gene matches. Here the CDR3 reads CASSQEGRISLAGTDTQYF. DNA of the CDR3: TGTGCCAGCAGCCAAGAGGGAAGAATATCACTAGCGGGAACAGATACGCAGTATTTT.

The chain carries TRBV28 and TRBJ2-5; 9 nucleotides line up with TRBD1. Trimming removed 5 bases from V and 3 bases from J; junction bases left unmatched: 10. Per germline, CDR1 MDHEN and CDR2 SYDVKM. This CDR3 is 16 amino acids long. The CDR3 coding sequence is TGTGCCAGCAGTCCGCTCGGCGGGACAGGGAAAGAGACCCAGTACTTC. It yields the protein CASSPLGGTGKETQYF.

The rearrangement links TRBV5-1 to TRBJ1-4, with unresolved D. The V gene lost 5 bases and the J gene lost 4 bases, with 12 bases spanning the gap. CDR1 SGHRS and CDR2 YFSETQ come from the germline V gene. The CDR3 has 14 amino acids. CDR3 in DNA: TGCGCCAGCAGTTTTCTCACACATAATGAAAAACTGTTTTTT. The encoded protein is CASSFLTHNEKLFF. Drawing the rest from reference TRBV5-1 and TRBJ1-4, the complete variable domain is KAGVTQTPRYLIKTRGQQVTLSCSPISGHRSVSWYQQTPGQGLQFLFEYFSETQRNKGNFPGRFSGRQFSNSRSEMNVSTLELGDSALYLCASSFLTHNEKLFFGSGTQLSVL.

V is TRBV19 and J is TRBJ1-4; no definite D call. CDR1 is LNHDA and CDR2 is SQIVND in the germline V gene (reference sequence). The V end lost 8 bases, the J end lost 7 bases, and 20 bases lay between the germline ends. The CDR3 totals 15 residues. CDR3 amino acids: CASVNSPLGPEKLFF. The CDR3 region has the DNA TGTGCCAGTGTGAACAGCCCCCTTGGGCCTGAAAAACTGTTTTTT.

The chain uses TRBV3-1 (or the pseudogene TRBV3-2) and TRBJ2-7; D gene uncertain. CDR1 and CDR2 (germline): LGHDT, YNNKEL (reference sequence). CDR3 size: 17 residues. Between the trimmed V and J ends, which lost 3 bases and 2 bases, there was a span of 20 bases. CDR3 sequence (DNA): TGTGCCAGCAGCCATTTAGGCGGAACCACCTACCCCTACGAGCAGTACTTC. It encodes CASSHLGGTTYPYEQYF.

V gene TRBV7-3 combines with J gene TRBJ2-3; 11 bases line up with TRBD2. CDR3 size: 18 residues. The V gene's germline CDR1 is SGHTA and CDR2 FQGTGA. V shed 0 bases and J 4 bases; nucleotides not matched to a gene: 9. CDR3 bases: TGTGCCAGCAGCTTAACGGGAATGACTAGCGGGGATTCAGATACGCAGTATTTT. Protein sequence: CASSLTGMTSGDSDTQYF.

The chain couples TRBV21-1 to TRBJ1-4. TRBV21-1 is a pseudogene locus. The CDR3 runs 15 residues. Written as DNA, the CDR3 is TGTGCCAGCAGCAAGTGGATCGAGGGAGAGGAAAAACTGTTTTTT. Protein sequence: CASSKWIEGEEKLFF.

This clone came up many times. The chain combines TRBV13 with TRBJ2-6; 12 bases match TRBD1. Germline V lookup: CDR1 PRHDT, CDR2 FYEKMQ (reference sequence). The trim removed 4 bases at V and 4 bases at J, leaving 5 bases unmatched. The CDR3 spans 17 residues. In DNA, the CDR3 is TGTGCCAGCAGCTCGGGACAGGGGGCGCACGGGGCCAACGTCCTGACTTTC. This sequence encodes CASSSGQGAHGANVLTF. Full variable domain (outside the CDR3, taken from reference TRBV13 and TRBJ2-6): AAGVIQSPRHLIKEKRETATLKCYPIPRHDTVYWYQQGPGQDPQFLISFYEKMQSDKGSIPDRFSAQQFSDYHSELNMSSLELGDSALYFCASSSGQGAHGANVLTFGAGSRLTVL.

This clone came up once. V gene TRBV7-3 combines with J gene TRBJ2-5, with 13 bases lining up with TRBD2. Germline V lookup: CDR1 SGHTA, CDR2 FQGTGA. CDR3 size: 15 residues. V was clipped by 5 bases and J by 2 bases; unmatched bases: 2. CDR3 in DNA: TGTGCCAGCAGCCCGGGACTAGCGGGGCAAGAGACCCAGTACTTC. Its translation is CASSPGLAGQETQYF.

J is TRBJ1-4 and V is TRBV5-1; TRBD1 might be the D (5 bases). The CDR3 runs 16 residues. The ends were cut back, 2 bases at V and 0 bases at J, with 11 bases in the middle. Per the germline V gene, CDR1 is SGHRS and CDR2 is YFSETQ. The CDR3 nucleotides are TGCGCCAGCAGCTTCGACAGACTTGCAACTAATGAAAAACTGTTTTTT. Amino acids: CASSFDRLATNEKLFF.

This clone was detected only once. This sequence joins TRBV4-3 and TRBJ2-5, with TRBD1 matching over 7 bases. Per the germline V gene, CDR1 is LGHNA and CDR2 is YSLEER. Trimming took 0 bases from V and 0 from J; bases not matched to a gene: 4. CDR3 length equals 16 residues. The CDR3 loop reads CASSQDAGTDQETQYF. DNA of the CDR3: TGCGCCAGCAGCCAAGATGCCGGGACAGACCAAGAGACCCAGTACTTC.

The gene calls are TRBV4-1 and TRBJ2-7, with TRBD2 matching over 12 bases. CDR3 size: 18 residues. Germline assignment: CDR1 MGHRA and CDR2 YSYEKL. V lost 4 bases to trimming and J lost 0 bases; unmatched junction nucleotides: 10. The CDR3 sequence is CASSLGLAGGSSSYEQYF. CDR3 nucleotides: TGCGCCAGCAGCCTCGGGCTAGCGGGGGGGAGTAGCTCCTACGAGCAGTACTTC.